The 9 T cell receptor beta chains below all came from one sample that was sequenced in a study of OX40 agonist ivuxolimab in advanced cancers. Sequenced by immunoSEQ multiplex PCR; TCRdb stores in-frame clones only, minus some. The sample includes some 40,000 clones, roughly 92% of them seen just once. The sequencing used CD4+ or CD8+ T cells sorted from blood, collected in a trial of the OX40 agonist ivuxolimab. Every receptor here comes from an adult with an advanced solid tumor such as melanoma, head and neck, liver or kidney cancer.

The J gene is TRBJ2-2, the V gene TRBV4-1; possibly TRBD1 for D (6 bases). The ends were cut back, 1 base at V and 3 bases at J, with 15 bases in the middle. Germline CDR1 is MGHRA and CDR2 is YSYEKL. CDR3 length equals 17 residues. The DNA of the CDR3 is TGCGCCAGCAGCCAAGTGGGTGGGGGCCCTTACACCGGGGAGCTGTTTTTT. This sequence encodes CASSQVGGGPYTGELFF.

This clone was counted once. This chain uses TRBV5-1 with TRBJ1-1, with TRBD1 as a possible D gene (6 bases). The V gene lost 4 bases and the J gene lost 0 bases, with 16 bases spanning the gap. The CDR3 runs to 16 residues. Germline lookup yields CDR1 SGHRS and CDR2 YFSETQ. In DNA form, the CDR3 reads TGCGCCAGCAGCCAGGGGCAGGGAAACATGAACACTGAAGCTTTCTTT. Its protein is CASSQGQGNMNTEAFF.

The chain uses TRBV19 and TRBJ1-1; a possible D gene is TRBD1 (5 bases). In germline, CDR1 is LNHDA, CDR2 SQIVND (reference sequence). V shed 4 bases and J shed 0 bases, with 9 bases lying between them. The CDR3 contains 14 residues. The CDR3 coding sequence is TGTGCCAGTAGTACACAGGAGGTGAACACTGAAGCTTTCTTT. Residues: CASSTQEVNTEAFF.

The J gene is TRBJ2-3, the V gene TRBV7-2, with TRBD2 matching 14 bases. With 4 bases clipped from V and 5 bases from J, the junction kept 11 bases outside the gene matches. The CDR3 runs to 18 residues. Germline V gives CDR1 SGHTA, CDR2 FQGNSA. CDR3 DNA: TGTGCCAGCAGCTCCAGAGGACTAGCGGGAGGCCGGGGAGATACGCAGTATTTT. Amino acid sequence: CASSSRGLAGGRGDTQYF.

The rearrangement links TRBV5-1 to TRBJ2-7; D assignment may be TRBD1 or TRBD2 (5 bases each). The CDR3 is 14 residues long. V lost 3 bases to trimming and J lost 2 bases, with 12 bases between them. Germline V gives CDR1 SGHRS, CDR2 YFSETQ. This chain's CDR3 is CASSSRDLAYEQYF. The CDR3, as DNA: TGCGCCAGCAGCTCCCGGGACCTCGCCTACGAGCAGTACTTC.

The V call is TRBV2, the J call TRBJ2-2, with D possibly being TRBD1 (6 bases). The CDR3 has 14 residues. Trimming removed 2 bases from V and 7 bases from J, with 11 bases in between. Germline CDR1 reads SNHLY; CDR2 reads FYNNEI. CDR3 bases: TGTGCCAGCAGTGAATACAGGGTTGGCGGGGAGCTGTTTTTT. Amino acid sequence: CASSEYRVGGELFF.

The CDR3 sequence: CSAQGEPGQSFYEQYF. The CDR3 DNA reads as TGCAGCGCCCAAGGGGAGCCGGGACAGAGTTTCTACGAGCAGTACTTC. V gene TRBV29-1 combines with J gene TRBJ2-7, with 7 bases aligning to TRBD1. Germline CDR1 SQVTM, CDR2 ANQGSEA. The CDR3 has 16 amino acids. J gave up 3 bases and V 7 bases, and 18 bases lay outside the gene matches.

The rearrangement joins TRBV7-9 to TRBJ2-7, with 9 bases matching TRBD1. Germline-derived CDR1 and CDR2 are SEHNR and FQNEAQ (reference sequence). This CDR3 is 15 amino acids long. V shed 1 base, J shed 7 bases, and the junction held 8 bases outside the gene matches. The CDR3 DNA reads TGTGCCAGCAGCTTAGGACAGGGGGGGATAGCGGAGCAGTACTTC. This encodes CASSLGQGGIAEQYF.

As regards this clone: Other DNA sequences in this specimen translate into the identical CDR3. The V and J genes are TRBV11-2 and TRBJ2-1; TRBD2 might be the D (6 bases). Germline CDR1 reads SGHAT; CDR2 reads FQNNGV. Between the trimmed V and J ends, which lost 5 bases and 5 bases, there was a span of 22 bases. This CDR3 is built from 17 residues. CDR3 DNA: TGTGCCAGCAGCCCTAGAGTCGGAACTAGCAGAAACAATGAGCAGTTCTTC. Translated, it gives CASSPRVGTSRNNEQFF.